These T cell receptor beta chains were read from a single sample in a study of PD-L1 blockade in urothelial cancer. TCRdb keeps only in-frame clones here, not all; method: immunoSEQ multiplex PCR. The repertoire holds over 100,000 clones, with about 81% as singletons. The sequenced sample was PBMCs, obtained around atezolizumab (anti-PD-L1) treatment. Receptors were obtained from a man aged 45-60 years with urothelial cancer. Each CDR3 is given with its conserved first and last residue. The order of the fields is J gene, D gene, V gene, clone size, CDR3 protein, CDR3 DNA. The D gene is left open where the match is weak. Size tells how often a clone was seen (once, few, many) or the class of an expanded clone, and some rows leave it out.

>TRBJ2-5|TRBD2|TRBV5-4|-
CASSSRGGLAGNQETQYF
TGTGCCAGCAGCTCCCGGGGGGGACTAGCGGGAAACCAAGAGACCCAGTACTTC
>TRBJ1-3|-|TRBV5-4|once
CASSPGLQGSGNTIYF
TGTGCCAGCAGCCCGGGACTCCAGGGCTCTGGAAACACCATATATTTT
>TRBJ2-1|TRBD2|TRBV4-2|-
CASSPGRSEAGEHNEQFF
TGTGCCAGCAGCCCTGGGCGTTCTGAAGCGGGAGAACACAATGAGCAGTTCTTC
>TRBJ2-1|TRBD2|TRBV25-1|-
CASSDRTSPPYNEQFF
TGTGCCAGCAGTGACCGGACTAGCCCCCCGTACAATGAGCAGTTCTTC
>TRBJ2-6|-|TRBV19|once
CASSPQISGANVLTF
TGTGCCAGTAGTCCGCAGATCTCTGGGGCCAACGTCCTGACTTTC
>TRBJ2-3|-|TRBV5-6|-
CASSLVGGSTDTQYF
TGTGCCAGCAGCTTGGTCGGCGGGAGCACAGATACGCAGTATTTT
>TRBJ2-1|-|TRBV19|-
CATAGRDISYNEQFF
TGTGCCACAGCCGGTCGGGACATATCCTACAATGAGCAGTTCTTC
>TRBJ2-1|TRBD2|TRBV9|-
CASSVVASGSSEQFF
TGTGCCAGCAGCGTAGTAGCTAGCGGGAGTAGTGAGCAGTTCTTC
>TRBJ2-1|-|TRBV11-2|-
CASSLNTYNEQFF
TGTGCCAGCAGCTTAAACACCTACAATGAGCAGTTCTTC
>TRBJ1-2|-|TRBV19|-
CASSMDRFDYGYTF
TGTGCCAGTAGTATGGACAGATTTGACTATGGCTACACCTTC
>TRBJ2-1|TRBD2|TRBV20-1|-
CSAGREDEQFF
TGCAGTGCTGGTCGGGAGGATGAGCAGTTCTTC
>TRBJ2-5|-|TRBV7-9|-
CASSFSGTGRRETQYF
TGTGCCAGCAGCTTTAGCGGGACAGGGAGAAGGGAGACCCAGTACTTC
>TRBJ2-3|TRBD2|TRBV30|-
CAWSVGAGGPTDTQYF
TGTGCCTGGAGTGTGGGGGCGGGAGGGCCAACAGATACGCAGTATTTT
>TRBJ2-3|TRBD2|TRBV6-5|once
CASRPSGSSTDTQYF
TGTGCCAGCAGACCTAGCGGGTCTAGCACAGATACGCAGTATTTT
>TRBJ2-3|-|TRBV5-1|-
CASSPQFDYLTDTQYF
TGCGCCAGCAGCCCGCAATTCGACTACCTCACAGATACGCAGTATTTT
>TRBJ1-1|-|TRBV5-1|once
CASSLLYSQPNTEAFF
TGCGCCAGCAGCTTGCTTTACTCACAGCCGAACACTGAAGCTTTCTTT
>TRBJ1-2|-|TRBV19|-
CASSPGGPRYGYTF
TGTGCCAGTAGTCCCGGAGGTCCGCGCTATGGCTACACCTTC
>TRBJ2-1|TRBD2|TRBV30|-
CAWGLAGAGNEQFF
TGTGCCTGGGGCCTAGCGGGAGCGGGTAATGAGCAGTTCTTC
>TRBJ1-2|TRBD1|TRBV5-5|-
CASSYRGLADGYTF
TGTGCCAGCAGCTACAGGGGGCTAGCTGATGGCTACACCTTC
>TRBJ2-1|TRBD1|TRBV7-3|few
CASSPGTGYNEQFF
TGTGCCAGCAGCCCCGGGACAGGCTACAATGAGCAGTTCTTC
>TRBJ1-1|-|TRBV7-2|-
CASSFDAGMNTEAFF
TGTGCCAGCAGCTTTGACGCAGGAATGAACACTGAAGCTTTCTTT
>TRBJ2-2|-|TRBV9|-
CASSGYQGTGELFF
TGTGCCAGCAGCGGTTACCAGGGGACCGGGGAGCTGTTTTTT
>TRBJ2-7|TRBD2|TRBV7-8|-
CASSPGLAPHEQYF
TGTGCCAGCAGCCCTGGACTAGCCCCTCACGAGCAGTACTTC
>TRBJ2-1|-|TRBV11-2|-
CASSFDQTYNEQFF
TGTGCCAGCAGCTTTGATCAGACATACAATGAGCAGTTCTTC
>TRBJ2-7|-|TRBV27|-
CASSGPEEWTYEQYF
TGTGCCAGCAGTGGCCCCGAGGAGTGGACCTACGAGCAGTACTTC